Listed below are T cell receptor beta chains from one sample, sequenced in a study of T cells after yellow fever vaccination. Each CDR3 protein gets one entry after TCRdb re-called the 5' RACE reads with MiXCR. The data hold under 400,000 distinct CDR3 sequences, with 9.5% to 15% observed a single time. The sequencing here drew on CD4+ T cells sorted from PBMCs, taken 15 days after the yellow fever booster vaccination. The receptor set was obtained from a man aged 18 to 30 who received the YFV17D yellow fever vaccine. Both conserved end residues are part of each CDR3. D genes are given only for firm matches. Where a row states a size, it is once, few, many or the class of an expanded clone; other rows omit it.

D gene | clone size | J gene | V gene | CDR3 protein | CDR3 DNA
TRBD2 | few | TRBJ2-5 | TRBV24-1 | CATRASGKETQYF | TGTGCCACCAGAGCTAGCGGAAAAGAGACCCAGTACTTC
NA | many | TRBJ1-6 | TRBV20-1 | CSAVQGNSPLHF | TGCAGTGCGGTCCAGGGAAACTCACCCCTCCACTTT
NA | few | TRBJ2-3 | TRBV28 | CASSFPSRGATQYF | TGTGCCAGCAGTTTCCCCTCTAGAGGGGCTACGCAGTATTTT
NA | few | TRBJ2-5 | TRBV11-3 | CASSLDGAGEETQYF | TGTGCCAGCAGCTTAGATGGAGCAGGAGAAGAGACCCAGTACTTC
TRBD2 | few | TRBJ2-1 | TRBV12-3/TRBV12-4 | CASSFLAGGSNEQFF | TGTGCCAGCAGTTTCTTAGCGGGGGGCAGCAATGAGCAGTTCTTC
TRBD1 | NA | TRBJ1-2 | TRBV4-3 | CASSQDTGAPFYGYTF | TGCGCCAGCAGCCAAGATACAGGGGCCCCCTTCTATGGCTACACCTTC
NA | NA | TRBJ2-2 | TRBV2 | CASSEARTLTGELFF | TGTGCCAGCAGTGAAGCCCGGACGCTCACCGGGGAGCTGTTTTTT
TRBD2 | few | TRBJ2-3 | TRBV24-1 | CATSEPAGGPGDTQYF | TGTGCCACCAGTGAACCAGCGGGGGGGCCTGGAGATACGCAGTATTTT
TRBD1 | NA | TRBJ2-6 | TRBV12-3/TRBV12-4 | CASRTGSGANVLTF | TGTGCCAGCAGGACAGGGTCTGGGGCCAACGTCCTGACTTTC
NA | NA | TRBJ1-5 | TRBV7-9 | CASSLGGAGRLADQPQHF | TGTGCCAGCAGCTTAGGAGGGGCCGGACGGCTAGCCGATCAGCCCCAGCATTTT
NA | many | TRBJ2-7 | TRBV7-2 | CASTTGLSYEQYF | TGTGCCAGCACCACGGGGTTGTCCTACGAGCAGTACTTC
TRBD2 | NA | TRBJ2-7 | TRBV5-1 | CASSLMAGGGYEQYF | TGCGCCAGCAGCTTGATGGCCGGGGGGGGCTACGAGCAGTACTTC
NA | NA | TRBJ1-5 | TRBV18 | CASSPPGGAGQPQHF | TGTGCCAGCTCACCACCCGGTGGGGCTGGGCAGCCCCAGCATTTT
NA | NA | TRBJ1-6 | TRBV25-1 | CASSAHPYNSPLHF | TGTGCCAGCAGTGCTCATCCCTATAATTCACCCCTCCACTTT
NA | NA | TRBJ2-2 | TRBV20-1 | CSASDRLGHGELFF | TGCAGTGCTAGCGACAGGTTAGGTCACGGGGAGCTGTTTTTT
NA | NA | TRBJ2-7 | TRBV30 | CAWSVRDRDTAQYF | TGTGCCTGGAGTGTACGTGACAGAGATACTGCGCAGTACTTC